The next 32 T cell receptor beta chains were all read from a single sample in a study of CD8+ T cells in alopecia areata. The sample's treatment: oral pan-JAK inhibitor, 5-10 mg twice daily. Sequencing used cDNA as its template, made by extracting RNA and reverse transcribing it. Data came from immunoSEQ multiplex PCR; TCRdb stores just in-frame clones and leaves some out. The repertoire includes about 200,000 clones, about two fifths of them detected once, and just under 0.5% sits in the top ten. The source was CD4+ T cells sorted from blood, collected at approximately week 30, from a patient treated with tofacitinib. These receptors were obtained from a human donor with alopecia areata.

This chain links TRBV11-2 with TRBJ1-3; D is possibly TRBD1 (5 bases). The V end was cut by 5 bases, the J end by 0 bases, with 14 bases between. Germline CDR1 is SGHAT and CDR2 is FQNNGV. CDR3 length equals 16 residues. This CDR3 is CASSQTAGHSGNTIYF. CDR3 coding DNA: TGTGCCAGCAGCCAAACCGCGGGGCACTCTGGAAACACCATATATTTT.

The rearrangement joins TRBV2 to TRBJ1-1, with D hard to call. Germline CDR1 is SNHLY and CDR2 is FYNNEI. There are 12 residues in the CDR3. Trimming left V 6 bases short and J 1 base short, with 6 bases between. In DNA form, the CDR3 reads TGTGCCAGCAGAACGGGGAACACTGAAGCTTTCTTT. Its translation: CASRTGNTEAFF.

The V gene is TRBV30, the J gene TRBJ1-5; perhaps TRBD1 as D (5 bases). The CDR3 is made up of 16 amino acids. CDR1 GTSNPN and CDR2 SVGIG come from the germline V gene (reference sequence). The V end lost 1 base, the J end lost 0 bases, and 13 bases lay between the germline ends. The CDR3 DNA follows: TGTGCCTGGAGTGGAGGGGAGGTCGGTAGCAATCAGCCCCAGCATTTT. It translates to CAWSGGEVGSNQPQHF.

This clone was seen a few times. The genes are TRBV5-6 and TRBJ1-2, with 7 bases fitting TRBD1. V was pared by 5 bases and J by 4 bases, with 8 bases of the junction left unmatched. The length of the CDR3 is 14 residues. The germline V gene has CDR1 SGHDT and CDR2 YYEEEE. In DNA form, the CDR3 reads TGTGCCAGCAGACTAGGGACAGTCAGCTATGGCTACACCTTC. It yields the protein CASRLGTVSYGYTF.

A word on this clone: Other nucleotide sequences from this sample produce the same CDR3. In nucleotides, the CDR3 is TGCGCCAGCAGCTTATCTGGGGCAGATACGCAGTATTTT. It specifies CASSLSGADTQYF. The chain uses TRBV5-1 and TRBJ2-3; D is ambiguous. CDR1 and CDR2 from the germline V gene are SGHRS and YFSETQ. This CDR3 spans 13 amino acids. Trimming cost V 2 bases and J 4 bases, with 8 bases left between them.

This chain's CDR3 is CASSPTAGWESPLHF. Here the CDR3 DNA reads TGTGCCAGCAGCCCGACCGCGGGATGGGAGTCACCCCTCCACTTT. The V call is TRBV7-2, the J call TRBJ1-6; D not certain. Germline values: CDR1 SGHTA, CDR2 FQGNSA. The CDR3 is 15 amino acids. The V end was cut by 5 bases, the J end by 10 bases, with 18 bases between. Full variable domain (rest looked up from reference TRBV7-2 and TRBJ1-6): GAGVSQSPSNKVTEKGKDVELRCDPISGHTALYWYRQSLGQGLEFLIYFQGNSAPDKSGLPSDRFSAERTGGSVSTLTIQRTQQEDSAVYLCASSPTAGWESPLHFGNGTRLTVT.

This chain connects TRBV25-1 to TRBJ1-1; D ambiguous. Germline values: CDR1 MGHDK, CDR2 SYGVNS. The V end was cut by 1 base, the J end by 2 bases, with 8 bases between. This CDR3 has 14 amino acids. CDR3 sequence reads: CASSEWWANTEAFF. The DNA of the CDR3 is TGTGCCAGCAGTGAATGGTGGGCTAACACTGAAGCTTTCTTT. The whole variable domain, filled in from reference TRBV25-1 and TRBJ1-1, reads EADIYQTPRYLVIGTGKKITLECSQTMGHDKMYWYQQDPGMELHLIHYSYGVNSTEKGDLSSESTVSRIRTEHFPLTLESARPSHTSQYLCASSEWWANTEAFFGQGTRLTVV.

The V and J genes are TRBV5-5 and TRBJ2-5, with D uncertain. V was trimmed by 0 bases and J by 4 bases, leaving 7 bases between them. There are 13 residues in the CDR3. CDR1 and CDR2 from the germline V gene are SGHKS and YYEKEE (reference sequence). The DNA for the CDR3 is TGTGCCAGCAGCTTGGGCCTGGGAGAGACCCAGTACTTC. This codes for CASSLGLGETQYF.

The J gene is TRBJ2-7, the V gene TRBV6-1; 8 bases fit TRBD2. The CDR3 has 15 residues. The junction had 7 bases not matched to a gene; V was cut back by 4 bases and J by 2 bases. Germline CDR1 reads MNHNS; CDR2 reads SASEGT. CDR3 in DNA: TGTGCCAGCAGTGGTGGGACTAGGTTAGCCTACGAGCAGTACTTC. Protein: CASSGGTRLAYEQYF.

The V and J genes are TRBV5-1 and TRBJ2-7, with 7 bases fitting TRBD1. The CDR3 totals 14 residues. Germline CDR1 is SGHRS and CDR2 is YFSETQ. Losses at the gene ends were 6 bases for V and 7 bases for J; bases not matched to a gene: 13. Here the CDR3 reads CASTFGDRSSEQYF. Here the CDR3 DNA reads TGCGCCAGCACCTTTGGGGACAGAAGCAGTGAGCAGTACTTC. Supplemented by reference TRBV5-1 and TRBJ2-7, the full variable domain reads KAGVTQTPRYLIKTRGQQVTLSCSPISGHRSVSWYQQTPGQGLQFLFEYFSETQRNKGNFPGRFSGRQFSNSRSEMNVSTLELGDSALYLCASTFGDRSSEQYFGPGTRLTVT.

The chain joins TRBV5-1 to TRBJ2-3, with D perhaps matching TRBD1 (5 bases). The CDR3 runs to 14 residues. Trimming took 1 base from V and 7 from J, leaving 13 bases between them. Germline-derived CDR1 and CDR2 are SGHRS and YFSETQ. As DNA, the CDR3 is TGCGCCAGCAGCTTGATTGAGACAGAATATACGCAGTATTTT. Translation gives CASSLIETEYTQYF.

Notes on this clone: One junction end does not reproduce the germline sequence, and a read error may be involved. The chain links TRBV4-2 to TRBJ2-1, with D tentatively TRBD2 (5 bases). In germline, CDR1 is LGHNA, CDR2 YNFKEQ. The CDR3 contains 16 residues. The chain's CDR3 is CASSQVTGTLYNEQFF. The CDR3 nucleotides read TGTGCCAGCAGCCAAGTGACGGGAACCCTTTACAATGAGCAATTCTTC.

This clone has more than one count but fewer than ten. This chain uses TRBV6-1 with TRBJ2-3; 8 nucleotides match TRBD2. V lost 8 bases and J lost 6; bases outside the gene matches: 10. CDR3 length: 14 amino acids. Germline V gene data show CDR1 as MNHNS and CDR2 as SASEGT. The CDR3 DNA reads TGTGCCAGCCTACGGCCGGGACTAGAGGATACGCAGTATTTT. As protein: CASLRPGLEDTQYF.

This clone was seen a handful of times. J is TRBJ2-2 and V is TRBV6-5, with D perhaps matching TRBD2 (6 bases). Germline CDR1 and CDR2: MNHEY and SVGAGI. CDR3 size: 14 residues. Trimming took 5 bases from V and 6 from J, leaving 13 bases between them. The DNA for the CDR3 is TGTGCCAGCAGTCCGACTAGTTTTTCCGGGGAGCTGTTTTTT. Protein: CASSPTSFSGELFF.

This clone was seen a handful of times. The CDR3 nucleotides are TGTGCCAGCAGCTTGACGAACACTGAAGCTTTCTTT. Translated, it gives CASSLTNTEAFF. This chain uses TRBV7-9 with TRBJ1-1; D is ambiguous. The germline CDR1 and CDR2 sequences are SEHNR and FQNEAQ (reference sequence). V shed 3 bases and J shed 1 base, with 3 bases lying between them. The CDR3 has 12 amino acids.

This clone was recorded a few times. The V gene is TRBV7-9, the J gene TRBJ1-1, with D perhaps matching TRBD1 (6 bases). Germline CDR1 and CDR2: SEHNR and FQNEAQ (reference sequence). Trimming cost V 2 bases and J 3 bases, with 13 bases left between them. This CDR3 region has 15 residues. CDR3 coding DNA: TGTGCCAGCAGCTTAATGCAGGGGTCGGACACTGAAGCTTTCTTT. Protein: CASSLMQGSDTEAFF. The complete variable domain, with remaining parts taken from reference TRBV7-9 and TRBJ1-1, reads DTGVSQNPRHKITKRGQNVTFRCDPISEHNRLYWYRQTLGQGPEFLTYFQNEAQLEKSRLLSDRFSAERPKGSFSTLEIQRTEQGDSAMYLCASSLMQGSDTEAFFGQGTRLTVV.

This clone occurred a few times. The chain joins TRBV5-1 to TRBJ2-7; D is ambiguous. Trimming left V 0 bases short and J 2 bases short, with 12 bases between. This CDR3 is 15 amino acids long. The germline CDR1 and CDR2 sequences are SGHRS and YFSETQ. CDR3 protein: CASSLGGVRTYEQYF. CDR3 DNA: TGCGCCAGCAGCTTGGGTGGAGTAAGGACCTACGAGCAGTACTTC.

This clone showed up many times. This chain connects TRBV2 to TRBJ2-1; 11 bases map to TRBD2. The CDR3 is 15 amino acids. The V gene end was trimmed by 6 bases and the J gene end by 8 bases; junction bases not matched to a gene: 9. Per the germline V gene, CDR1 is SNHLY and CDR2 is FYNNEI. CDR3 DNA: TGTGCCAGCAGGCCGACTAGCGGGGATGTGGATGAGCAGTTCTTC. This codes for CASRPTSGDVDEQFF.

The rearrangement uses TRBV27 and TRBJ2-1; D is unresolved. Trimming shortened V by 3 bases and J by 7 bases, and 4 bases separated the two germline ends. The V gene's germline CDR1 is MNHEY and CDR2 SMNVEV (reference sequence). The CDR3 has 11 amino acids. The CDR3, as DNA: TGTGCCAGCAGTTTGAGAAATGAGCAGTTCTTC. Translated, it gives CASSLRNEQFF.

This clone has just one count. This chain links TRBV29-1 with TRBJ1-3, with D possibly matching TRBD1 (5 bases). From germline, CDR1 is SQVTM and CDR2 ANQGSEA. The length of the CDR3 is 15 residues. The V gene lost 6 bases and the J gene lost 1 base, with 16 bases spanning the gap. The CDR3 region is CSVIRTGGSGNTIYF. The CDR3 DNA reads TGCAGCGTGATAAGGACGGGGGGTTCTGGAAACACCATATATTTT.

CDR3 sequence reads: CASSPGLAGGSEQYF. The DNA of the CDR3 is TGTGCCAGCAGCCCCGGCCTAGCGGGAGGCTCCGAGCAGTACTTC. This chain uses TRBV9 with TRBJ2-7, with 11 bases aligning to TRBD2. In germline, CDR1 is SGDLS, CDR2 YYNGEE. V lost 4 bases to trimming and J lost 6 bases; unmatched junction nucleotides: 9. This CDR3 spans 15 amino acids.

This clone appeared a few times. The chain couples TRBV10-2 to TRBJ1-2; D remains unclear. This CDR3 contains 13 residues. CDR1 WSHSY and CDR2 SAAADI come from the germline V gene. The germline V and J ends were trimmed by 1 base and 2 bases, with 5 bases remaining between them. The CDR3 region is CASSEFRNYGYTF. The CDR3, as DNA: TGCGCCAGCAGTGAGTTCCGGAACTATGGCTACACCTTC.

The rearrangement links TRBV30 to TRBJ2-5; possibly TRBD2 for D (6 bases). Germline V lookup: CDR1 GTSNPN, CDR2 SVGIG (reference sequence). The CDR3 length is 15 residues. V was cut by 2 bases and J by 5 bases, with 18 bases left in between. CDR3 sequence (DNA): TGTGCCTGGAGTCCGGGGCAGGGAGGAGGGGAGACCCAGTACTTC. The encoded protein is CAWSPGQGGGETQYF.

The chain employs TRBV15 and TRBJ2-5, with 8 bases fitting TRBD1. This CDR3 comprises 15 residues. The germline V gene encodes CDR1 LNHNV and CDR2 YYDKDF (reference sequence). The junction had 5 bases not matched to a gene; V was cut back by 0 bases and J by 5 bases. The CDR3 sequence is CATSRDQGAPETQYF. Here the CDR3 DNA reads TGTGCCACCAGCAGAGACCAGGGGGCGCCGGAGACCCAGTACTTC.

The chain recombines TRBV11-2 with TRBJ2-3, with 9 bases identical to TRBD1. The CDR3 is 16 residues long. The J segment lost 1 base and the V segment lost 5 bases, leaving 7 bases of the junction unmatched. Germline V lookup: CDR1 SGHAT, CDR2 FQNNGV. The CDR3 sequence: CASSTHRGRGTDTQYF. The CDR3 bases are TGTGCCAGCAGCACCCACAGGGGGCGCGGCACAGATACGCAGTATTTT. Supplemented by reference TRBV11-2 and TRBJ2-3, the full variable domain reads EAGVAQSPRYKIIEKRQSVAFWCNPISGHATLYWYQQILGQGPKLLIQFQNNGVVDDSQLPKDRFSAERLKGVDSTLKIQPAKLEDSAVYLCASSTHRGRGTDTQYFGPGTRLTVL.

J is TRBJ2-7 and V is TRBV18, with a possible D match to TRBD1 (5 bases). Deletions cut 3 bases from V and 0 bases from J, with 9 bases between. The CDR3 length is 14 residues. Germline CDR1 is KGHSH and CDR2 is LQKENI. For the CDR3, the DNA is TGTGCCAGCTCACCGGGGCGGAGCTCCTACGAGCAGTACTTC. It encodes CASSPGRSSYEQYF. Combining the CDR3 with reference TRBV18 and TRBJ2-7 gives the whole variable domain NAGVMQNPRHLVRRRGQEARLRCSPMKGHSHVYWYRQLPEEGLKFMVYLQKENIIDESGMPKERFSAEFPKEGPSILRIQQVVRGDSAAYFCASSPGRSSYEQYFGPGTRLTVT.

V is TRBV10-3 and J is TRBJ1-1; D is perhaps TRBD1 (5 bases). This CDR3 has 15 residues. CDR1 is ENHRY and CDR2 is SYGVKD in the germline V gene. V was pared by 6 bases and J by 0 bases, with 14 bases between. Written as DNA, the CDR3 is TGTGCCATCAGAAGGGACGGAACCATGAACACTGAAGCTTTCTTT. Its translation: CAIRRDGTMNTEAFF.

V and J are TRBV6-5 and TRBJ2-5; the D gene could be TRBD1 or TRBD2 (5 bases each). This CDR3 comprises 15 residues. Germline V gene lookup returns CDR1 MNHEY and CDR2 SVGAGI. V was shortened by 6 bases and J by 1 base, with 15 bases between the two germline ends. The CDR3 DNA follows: TGTGCCAGCAGCCGGGACCCCGTCGCCCAAGAGACCCAGTACTTC. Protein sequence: CASSRDPVAQETQYF.

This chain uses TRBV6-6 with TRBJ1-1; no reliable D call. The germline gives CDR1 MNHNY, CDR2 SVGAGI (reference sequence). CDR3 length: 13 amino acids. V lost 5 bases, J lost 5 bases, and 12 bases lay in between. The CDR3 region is CASSKGKATEAFF. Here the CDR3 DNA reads TGTGCCAGCAGTAAAGGGAAGGCAACTGAAGCTTTCTTT.

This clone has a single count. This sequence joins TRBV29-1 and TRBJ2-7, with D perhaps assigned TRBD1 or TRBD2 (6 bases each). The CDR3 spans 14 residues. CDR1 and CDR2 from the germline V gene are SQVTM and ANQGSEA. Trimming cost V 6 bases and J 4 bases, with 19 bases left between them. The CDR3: CSVHLRGGRYEQYF. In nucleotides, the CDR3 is TGCAGCGTCCATCTAAGAGGGGGGAGGTACGAGCAGTACTTC.

The CDR3 nucleotides read TGTGCCAGCAGTTTAATCTCCCCTGGCACTCACTACTACGAGCAGTACTTC. Amino acid sequence: CASSLISPGTHYYEQYF. The gene calls are TRBV28 and TRBJ2-7; D gene ambiguous. This CDR3 is built from 17 residues. V lost 2 bases to trimming and J lost 3 bases, with 20 bases between them. The V gene's germline CDR1 is MDHEN and CDR2 SYDVKM.

DNA of the CDR3: TGTGCCAGCTCACCAATGGTGGAAGGGGGGCCAAACACTGAAGCTTTCTTT. Protein: CASSPMVEGGPNTEAFF. The gene calls are TRBV18 and TRBJ1-1; tentatively, D is TRBD1 (6 bases). Germline CDR1 KGHSH, CDR2 LQKENI. V lost 2 bases, J lost 2 bases, and 18 bases lay in between. The CDR3 is made up of 17 amino acids.